The T cell receptor (beta chain) described here comes from a study of T cell repertoires in cytomegalovirus infection. The germline V and J ends were trimmed by 4 bases and 4 bases, with 11 bases remaining between them. There are 13 residues in the CDR3. The germline gives CDR1 MDHEN, CDR2 SYDVKM. TCRdb redid the calling of the reads with MiXCR, one entry per CDR3 protein. Among 740,000 or so distinct CDR3 sequences listed, 35% to 45% were seen once. The sequence was collected from a human donor in good health (CMV status not recorded). Some clones in this sample may be carry-over from other donors' samples. V gene TRBV28 combines with J gene TRBJ2-7, with D maybe TRBD1 (6 bases). Sequencing was done on a sample of PBMCs. The CDR3 DNA is TGTGCCAGCAGTTCCTATCAGGGGTACGAGCAGTACTTC. It specifies CASSSYQGYEQYF.